This T cell receptor (beta chain) originates from a study of blood T cells in healthy people across ages. As for the study in general: Template switching captured about one barcoded beta molecule per two T cells. Study results and caveats: Lack of knowledge of donor CMV status possibly confounded expanded clonotype changes.

There were at least 5.5 micrograms of total RNA extracted from every sample. PCR was performed a second time for 7 to 11 cycles using a sample-barcoded 5' primer and a J-beta primer mix. MiXCR, run by TCRdb on the 5' RACE reads, gives a single entry per CDR3 protein. The sample has roughly 790,000 distinct CDR3 sequences, 43% seen once. The CDR3 has 12 residues. The germline CDR1 and CDR2 sequences are MNHEY and SVGEGT. Worth noting for this clonotype: Its antigen is still unknown. This may arise from a read error, as a much more abundant clone is one base away.

J is TRBJ2-1 and V is TRBV6-2 or TRBV6-3; D gene uncertain. This receptor was identified in an older woman in good health. The sequenced material came from blood. The DNA for the CDR3 is TGTGCCGGCAGTTACTCGGCCAATGAGCAGTTCTTC. Encoded protein: CAGSYSANEQFF.